The subject of this entry is one TCR beta chain. These data are taken from a study of T cells expressing NK-cell markers. The CDR3 is 14 residues long. CDR1 is SGDLS, CDR2 YYNGEE, per germline. For each CDR3 protein, TCRdb gives one entry from its re-call of the 5' RACE reads, without DNA. This sample's clone table lists about 190,000 distinct CDR3 sequences. The receptor's source is a man aged 18-70 years in good health. Source material: blood T cells: a sorted CD56 or NKG2C T cell subset, CD4+ or CD8+ T cells, or bulk PBMC T cells (not recorded which). This rearrangement joins TRBV9 to TRBJ2-4; without DNA, the TCRdb call of TRBD2 cannot be checked. The CDR3 reads CASSPRETKNIQYF. The full variable domain, completed using reference TRBV9 and TRBJ2-4, is DSGVTQTPKHLITATGQRVTLRCSPRSGDLSVYWYQQSLDQGLQFLIQYYNGEERAKGNILERFSAQQFPDLHSELNLSSLELGDSALYFCASSPRETKNIQYFGAGTRLSVL.